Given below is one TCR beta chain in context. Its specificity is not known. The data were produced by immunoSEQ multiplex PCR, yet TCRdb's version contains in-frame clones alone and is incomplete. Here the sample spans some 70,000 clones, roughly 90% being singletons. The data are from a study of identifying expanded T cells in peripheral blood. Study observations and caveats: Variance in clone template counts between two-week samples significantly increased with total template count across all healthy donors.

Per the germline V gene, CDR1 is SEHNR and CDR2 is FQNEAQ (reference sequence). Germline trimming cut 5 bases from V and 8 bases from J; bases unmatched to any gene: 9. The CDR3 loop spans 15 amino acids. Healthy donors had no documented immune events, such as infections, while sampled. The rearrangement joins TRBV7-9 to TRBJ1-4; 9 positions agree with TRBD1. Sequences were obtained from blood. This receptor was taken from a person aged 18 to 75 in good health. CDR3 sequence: CASSPSGTGPEKLFF. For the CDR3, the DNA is TGTGCCAGCAGCCCCTCTGGGACAGGGCCGGAAAAACTGTTTTTT.